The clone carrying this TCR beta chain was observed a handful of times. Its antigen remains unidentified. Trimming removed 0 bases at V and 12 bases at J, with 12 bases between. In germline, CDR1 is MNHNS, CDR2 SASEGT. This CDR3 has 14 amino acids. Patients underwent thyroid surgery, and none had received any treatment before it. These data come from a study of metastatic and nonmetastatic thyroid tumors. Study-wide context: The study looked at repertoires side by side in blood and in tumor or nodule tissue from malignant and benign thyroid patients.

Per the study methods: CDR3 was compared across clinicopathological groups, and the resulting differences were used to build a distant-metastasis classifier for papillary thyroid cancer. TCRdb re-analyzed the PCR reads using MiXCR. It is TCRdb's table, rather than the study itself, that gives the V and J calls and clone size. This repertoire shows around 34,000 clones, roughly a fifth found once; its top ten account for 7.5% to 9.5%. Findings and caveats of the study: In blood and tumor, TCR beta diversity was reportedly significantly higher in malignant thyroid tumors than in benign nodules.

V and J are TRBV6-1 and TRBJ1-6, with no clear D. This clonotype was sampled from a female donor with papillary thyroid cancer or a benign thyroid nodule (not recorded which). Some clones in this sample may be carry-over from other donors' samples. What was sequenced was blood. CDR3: CASSEALSGVPLHF. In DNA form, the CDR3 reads TGTGCCAGCAGTGAAGCGCTTTCGGGTGTACCCCTCCACTTT.